This T cell receptor (beta chain) appears in the sequencing data of a study of blood T cells in healthy people across ages. This clonotype was picked up a small number of times. The CDR3 has 15 amino acids. Germline assignment: CDR1 SGHVS and CDR2 FNYEAQ. Trimming shortened V by 1 base and J by 7 bases, and 17 bases separated the two germline ends. Combining a sample-barcoded 5' primer with a J-beta primer mix, a second PCR ran for roughly 7 to 12 cycles. TCRdb re-called the 5' RACE reads with MiXCR, one entry per CDR3 protein. This table holds 1.5 million to 2 million distinct CDR3 sequences, around 40% found once.

This rearrangement joins TRBV7-6 to TRBJ2-7, with a weak D call TRBD2 (5 bases). Sequenced: blood. This receptor was identified in a human donor in good health. CDR3 residues: CASSLVGAGFEEQYF. The CDR3 nucleotides are TGTGCCAGCAGCTTAGTCGGTGCGGGTTTCGAGGAGCAGTACTTC.